This TCR beta chain was captured in a study of PD-L1 blockade in urothelial cancer. Only in-frame clones appear in the TCRdb table, and some are missing; sequencing was by immunoSEQ multiplex PCR. The data show more than 50,000 clones, about 80% seen once. All patients carried locally advanced or metastatic urothelial carcinoma. This CDR3 is 16 amino acids long. CDR1 and CDR2 (germline): SQVTM, ANQGSEA. V was pared by 1 base and J by 3 bases, with 5 bases of the junction left unmatched. The receptor's source is an older man with urothelial cancer. This sequence joins TRBV29-1 and TRBJ2-3; 12 bases match TRBD1. The sequenced sample was PBMCs, obtained around atezolizumab (anti-PD-L1) treatment. The CDR3 coding sequence is TGCAGCGTTGAAGCTCCGGGACAGGGGGCAACAGATACGCAGTATTTT. It yields the protein CSVEAPGQGATDTQYF.